Listed here are 11 T cell receptor beta chains from one sample, sequenced in a study of cytomegalovirus exposure and HLA in healthy donors. 60 Vbeta and 13 Jbeta primers were used in PCR. The method was immunoSEQ multiplex PCR; TCRdb's version includes in-frame clones alone and lacks a portion of them. This table has 110,000 to 150,000 clones, 68% appearing once. Sequences were obtained from PBMCs. The origin of the receptors is a man between 60 and 75 years old in good health and CMV-seronegative.

There are a few counts of this clone. The rearrangement joins TRBV4-3 to TRBJ2-6; maybe TRBD2 (5 bases). The CDR3 sequence is 18 residues long. V lost 0 bases and J 0 bases, leaving 12 bases between the germline ends. Germline CDR1 LGHNA, CDR2 YSLEER. The DNA of the CDR3 is TGCGCCAGCAGCCAAGACCTCGTCCGGGGCTCTGGGGCCAACGTCCTGACTTTC. Its protein product is CASSQDLVRGSGANVLTF.

CDR3 coding DNA: TGTGCCAGCAGCCTGACAGGGCCGAACACTGAAGCTTTCTTT. It yields the protein CASSLTGPNTEAFF. The V gene is TRBV5-6, the J gene TRBJ1-1; 7 bases map to TRBD1. CDR3 length: 14 amino acids. The ends lost 4 bases at V and 1 base at J; junction bases unmatched: 4. The germline CDR1 and CDR2 sequences are SGHDT and YYEEEE. The variable domain in full, with the rest retrieved from reference TRBV5-6 and TRBJ1-1, is DAGVTQSPTHLIKTRGQQVTLRCSPKSGHDTVSWYQQALGQGPQFIFQYYEEEERQRGNFPDRFSGHQFPNYSSELNVNALLLGDSALYLCASSLTGPNTEAFFGQGTRLTVV.

In its sample, this clone was seen a few times. The rearrangement uses TRBV28 and TRBJ1-1; D may be TRBD1 (6 bases). Trimming removed 6 bases from V and 5 bases from J, with 16 bases in between. Germline V gene data show CDR1 as MDHEN and CDR2 as SYDVKM. CDR3 size: 14 residues. The CDR3 sequence is CASRGRGARTEAFF. The CDR3 nucleotides read TGTGCCAGCAGGGGCAGGGGCGCGAGGACTGAAGCTTTCTTT.

The V gene is TRBV5-1, the J gene TRBJ2-1; TRBD2 matches at 7 bases. V dropped 0 bases and J dropped 2; count of bases not matched to a gene: 5. Looked up from germline, CDR1 is SGHRS and CDR2 is YFSETQ. CDR3 length equals 16 residues. CDR3 residues: CASSLGPLAAYNEQFF. The CDR3 DNA follows: TGCGCCAGCAGCTTGGGGCCGCTAGCGGCCTACAATGAGCAGTTCTTC.

This chain joins TRBV7-9 and TRBJ1-5; D unclear. CDR3 length equals 15 residues. Germline values: CDR1 SEHNR, CDR2 FQNEAQ (reference sequence). The V end lost 4 bases, the J end lost 0 bases, and 10 bases lay between the germline ends. The CDR3 sequence: CASSSTLYSNQPQHF. The CDR3, as DNA: TGTGCCAGCAGCTCGACACTTTATAGCAATCAGCCCCAGCATTTT.

The genes are TRBV10-1 and TRBJ2-2; D is undetermined. Trimming took 3 bases from V and 3 from J, leaving 20 bases between them. The CDR3 is 18 amino acids. CDR1 is WNHNN and CDR2 is SYGVQD in the germline V gene (reference sequence). Here the CDR3 DNA reads TGCGCCAGCAGTGACAATGGATTAGGAGACGTCGACACCGGGGAGCTGTTTTTT. Translating it yields CASSDNGLGDVDTGELFF.

Note on this clone: Germline and junction disagree at one end, which may indicate a read error. The rearrangement uses TRBV30 and TRBJ2-7, with 10 bases identical to TRBD2. The CDR3 totals 15 residues. Per the germline V gene, CDR1 is GTSNPN and CDR2 is SVGIG (reference sequence). This CDR3 reads CAWSVLSSGSYGQYF. For the CDR3, the DNA is TGTGCCTGGAGTGTACTGTCTAGCGGGAGTTACGGGCAGTACTTC.

The chain carries TRBV27 and TRBJ2-1; a possible D gene is TRBD1 (6 bases). Germline assignment: CDR1 MNHEY and CDR2 SMNVEV (reference sequence). CDR3 size: 15 residues. V shed 3 bases and J shed 0 bases, with 9 bases lying between them. In DNA, the CDR3 is TGTGCCAGCAGTTTGGGGGCAAGCTCCTACAATGAGCAGTTCTTC. Residues: CASSLGASSYNEQFF.

The chain links TRBV7-9 to TRBJ1-1; TRBD1 matches at 9 bases. Germline loops: CDR1 SEHNR, CDR2 FQNEAQ (reference sequence). J lost 5 bases, V lost 1 base, and 5 bases had no gene match. The CDR3 length is 15 residues. CDR3 bases: TGTGCCAGCAGCTTAGGGGGACAGGGAGGAACTGAAGCTTTCTTT. It is translated as CASSLGGQGGTEAFF.

The chain couples TRBV2 to TRBJ2-7, with D tentatively TRBD1 (6 bases). V gave up 2 bases and J gave up 2 bases, with 10 bases separating them. This CDR3 contains 14 residues. Germline V gives CDR1 SNHLY, CDR2 FYNNEI. CDR3 loop: CASSETGPTYEQYF. CDR3 DNA sequence: TGTGCCAGCAGTGAAACAGGGCCTACCTACGAGCAGTACTTC.

The V call is TRBV30, the J call TRBJ2-5, with D uncertain. CDR3 length equals 12 residues. Trimming removed 4 bases from V and 2 bases from J, with 8 bases in between. Germline V lookup: CDR1 GTSNPN, CDR2 SVGIG (reference sequence). Here the CDR3 DNA reads TGTGCCTGGAATAACAGACAAGAGACCCAGTACTTC. It is translated as CAWNNRQETQYF.